This T cell receptor (beta chain) was captured by sequencing in a study of PD-1 blockade in mismatch repair-deficient tumors. Regarding the study as a whole: Tumor-resident clones, often absent from pretreatment blood, expanded after pembrolizumab and then contracted.

The CDR3 is 18 amino acids. In germline, CDR1 is SGDLS, CDR2 YYNGEE. V lost 2 bases and J lost 0; bases outside the gene matches: 10. PCR or immunohistochemistry showed mismatch repair deficiency in every enrolled patient. The TCR-sequenced patients were three responders to pembrolizumab. Clones were sequenced by immunoSEQ multiplex PCR, and TCRdb holds only the in-frame ones, with some missing. The repertoire holds fewer than 60,000 clones, 70% to 85% seen once, with roughly 3.3% in the top ten. This clone was recorded only once. Antigen: not known. The rearrangement joins TRBV9 to TRBJ1-3; 8 bases are a match to TRBD1. This specimen was PBMCs, taken before pembrolizumab treatment. The TCR originated in an adult with mismatch repair-deficient cancer. CDR3 DNA sequence: TGTGCCAGCAGCGTGGATGACAGGGGACTGAGCTCTGGAAACACCATATATTTT. This encodes CASSVDDRGLSSGNTIYF.